This T cell receptor beta chain was captured in a study of cytomegalovirus exposure and HLA in healthy donors. Study-level results: Confirmation in vitro established that a few CMV-associated chains were specific for CMV antigens. There were 150 to 200 TCR beta chains listed as cytomegalovirus-associated.

As regards this clone: Its cognate antigen is unknown.

The method was immunoSEQ multiplex PCR; TCRdb's version includes in-frame clones alone and lacks a portion of them. The table has 55,000 to 70,000 clones, about 93% seen once. The CDR3 has 12 amino acids. Trimming took 0 bases from V and 3 from J, leaving 3 bases between them. In germline, CDR1 is SGHRS, CDR2 YFSETQ. What was sequenced was PBMCs. This chain joins TRBV5-1 and TRBJ1-1, with D unresolved. The clonotype was recovered from a man aged 18 to 30 in good health and CMV-seronegative. The CDR3 DNA reads as TGCGCCAGCAGCTTGGTCGACACTGAAGCTTTCTTT. Its translation is CASSLVDTEAFF.